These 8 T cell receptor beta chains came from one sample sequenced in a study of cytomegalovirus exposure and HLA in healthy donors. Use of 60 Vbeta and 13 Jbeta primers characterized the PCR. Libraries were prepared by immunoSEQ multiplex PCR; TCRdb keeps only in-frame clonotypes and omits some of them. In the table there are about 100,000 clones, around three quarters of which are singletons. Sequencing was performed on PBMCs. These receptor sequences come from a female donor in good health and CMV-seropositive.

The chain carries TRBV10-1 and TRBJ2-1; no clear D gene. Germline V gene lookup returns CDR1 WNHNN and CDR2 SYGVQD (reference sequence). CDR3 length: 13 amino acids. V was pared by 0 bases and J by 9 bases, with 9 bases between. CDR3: CASSESPGSEQFF. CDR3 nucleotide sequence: TGCGCCAGCAGTGAGTCGCCCGGTAGTGAGCAGTTCTTC.

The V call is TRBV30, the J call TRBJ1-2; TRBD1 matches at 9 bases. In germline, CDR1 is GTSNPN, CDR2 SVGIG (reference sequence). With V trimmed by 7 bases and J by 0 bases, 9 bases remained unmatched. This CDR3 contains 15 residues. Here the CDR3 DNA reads TGTGCCTCCCCCCACCGGGACAGGGCTAACTATGGCTACACCTTC. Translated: CASPHRDRANYGYTF. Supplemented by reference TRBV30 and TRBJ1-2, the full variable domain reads SQTIHQWPATLVQPVGSPLSLECTVEGTSNPNLYWYRQAAGRGLQLLFYSVGIGQISSEVPQNLSASRPQDRQFILSSKKLLLSDSGFYLCASPHRDRANYGYTFGSGTRLTVV.

The CDR3 loop reads CASSSIRDRDGREKLFF. The DNA of the CDR3 is TGTGCCAGTAGTAGTATCCGGGACAGGGACGGAAGAGAAAAACTGTTTTTT. The V and J genes are TRBV19 and TRBJ1-4; 9 bases line up with TRBD1. The CDR3 contains 17 residues. Trimming took 4 bases from V and 8 from J; bases not matched to a gene: 14. CDR1 and CDR2 (germline): LNHDA, SQIVND (reference sequence).

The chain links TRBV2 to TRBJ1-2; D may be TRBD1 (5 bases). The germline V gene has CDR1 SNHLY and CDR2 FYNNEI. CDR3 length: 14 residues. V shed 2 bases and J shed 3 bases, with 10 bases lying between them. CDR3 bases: TGTGCCAGCAGTGAACAATGGGGGGACTATGGCTACACCTTC. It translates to CASSEQWGDYGYTF.

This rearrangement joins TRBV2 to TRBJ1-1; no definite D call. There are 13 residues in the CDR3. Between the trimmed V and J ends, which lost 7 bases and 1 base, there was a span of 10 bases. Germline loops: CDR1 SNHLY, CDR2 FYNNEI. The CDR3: CASKGGENTEAFF. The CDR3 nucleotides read TGTGCCAGCAAAGGTGGAGAGAACACTGAAGCTTTCTTT.

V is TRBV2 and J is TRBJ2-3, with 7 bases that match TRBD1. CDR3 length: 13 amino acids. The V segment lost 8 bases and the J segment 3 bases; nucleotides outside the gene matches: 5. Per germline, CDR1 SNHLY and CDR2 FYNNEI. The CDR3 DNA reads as TGTGCCAGCCTGAAGACAGGGACAGATACGCAGTATTTT. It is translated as CASLKTGTDTQYF. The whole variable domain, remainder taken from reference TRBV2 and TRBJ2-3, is EPEVTQTPSHQVTQMGQEVILRCVPISNHLYFYWYRQILGQKVEFLVSFYNNEISEKSEIFDDQFSVERPDGSNFTLKIRSTKLEDSAMYFCASLKTGTDTQYFGPGTRLTVL.

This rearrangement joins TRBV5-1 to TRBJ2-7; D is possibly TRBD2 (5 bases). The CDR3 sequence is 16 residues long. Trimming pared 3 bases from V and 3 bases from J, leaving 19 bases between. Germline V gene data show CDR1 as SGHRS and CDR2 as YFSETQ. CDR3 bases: TGCGCCAGCAGCTCAAACTCCGGCCAGGCGGGCTACGAGCAGTACTTC. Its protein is CASSSNSGQAGYEQYF.

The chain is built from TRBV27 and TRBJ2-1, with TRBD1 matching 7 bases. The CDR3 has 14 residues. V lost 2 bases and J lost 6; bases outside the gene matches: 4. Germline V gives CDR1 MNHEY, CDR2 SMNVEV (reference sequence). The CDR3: CASSLAPGGNEQFF. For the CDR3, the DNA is TGTGCCAGCAGTTTAGCCCCAGGGGGCAATGAGCAGTTCTTC.